This TCR beta chain was found in a study of post-analysis software for immune sequencing data. With regard to this clonotype: Its specificity is unknown.

Points from the study as a whole: When compared against controls, multiple sclerosis patients showed significantly lower normalized Chao1 diversity. A few TRBV segments appeared more often in patients than in controls, and TRBV5-6, TRBV5-1 and TRBV20-1 were among these.

V was cut by 5 bases and J by 2 bases, with 16 bases left in between. The CDR3 length is 15 residues. CDR1 SGHTA and CDR2 FQGNSA come from the germline V gene. cDNA libraries for TCR beta contained unique molecular identifiers. With about 0.95 to 11 million T cells as the source, roughly 0.5 million cDNA molecules resulted. From the PCR reads, TCRdb called clonotypes with MiXCR, one entry per CDR3 protein. The data contain 820,000 or so distinct CDR3 sequences, around 53% of them singletons. The sequence was obtained from a girl aged 5 to 17 with multiple sclerosis. The sample comprised blood. The chain employs TRBV7-2 and TRBJ2-7; possibly TRBD1 or TRBD2 for D (5 bases each). The CDR3 protein is CASSDGSAGTYEQYF. The CDR3 DNA sequence: TGTGCCAGCAGCGATGGGAGTGCAGGGACCTACGAGCAGTACTTC.